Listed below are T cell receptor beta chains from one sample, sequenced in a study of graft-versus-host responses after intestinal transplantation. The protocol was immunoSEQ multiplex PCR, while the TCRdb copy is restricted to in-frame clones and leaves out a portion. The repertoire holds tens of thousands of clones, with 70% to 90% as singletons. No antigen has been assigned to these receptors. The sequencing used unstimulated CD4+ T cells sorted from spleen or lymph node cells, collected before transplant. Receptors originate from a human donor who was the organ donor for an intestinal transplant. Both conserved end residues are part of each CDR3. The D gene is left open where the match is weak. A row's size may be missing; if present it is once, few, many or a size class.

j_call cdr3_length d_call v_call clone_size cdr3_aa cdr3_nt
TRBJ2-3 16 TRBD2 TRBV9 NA CASSERAGGPVDTQYF TGTGCCAGCAGCGAAAGAGCGGGAGGGCCGGTAGATACGCAGTATTTT
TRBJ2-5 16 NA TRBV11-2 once CASSLGQGLLPETQYF TGTGCCAGCAGCTTAGGACAGGGACTGTTACCAGAGACCCAGTACTTC
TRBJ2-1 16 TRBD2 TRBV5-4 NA CASSPIGLAANNEQFF TGTGCCAGCAGCCCGATCGGACTAGCCGCGAACAATGAGCAGTTCTTC
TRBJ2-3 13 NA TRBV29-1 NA CSAELWSTDTQYF TGCAGCGCCGAACTATGGAGCACAGATACGCAGTATTTT
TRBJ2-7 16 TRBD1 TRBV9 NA CASSATAGGSVGEQYF TGTGCCAGCAGCGCCACAGCAGGGGGCTCGGTAGGCGAGCAGTACTTC
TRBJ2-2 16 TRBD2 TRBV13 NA CASSLGGTINTGELFF TGTGCCAGCAGCTTAGGGGGGACTATTAACACCGGGGAGCTGTTTTTT
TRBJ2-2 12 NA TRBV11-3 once CASRRGPGELFF TGTGCCAGCAGGCGGGGCCCCGGGGAGCTGTTTTTT
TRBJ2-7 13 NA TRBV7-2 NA CASSSSTGFEQYF TGTGCCAGCAGCTCCTCTACAGGGTTCGAGCAGTACTTC
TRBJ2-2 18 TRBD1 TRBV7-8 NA CASSLASGTGSNTGELFF TGTGCCAGCAGCTTAGCGTCCGGGACAGGCTCGAACACCGGGGAGCTGTTTTTT
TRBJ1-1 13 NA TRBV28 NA CASSFSPGAEAFF TGTGCCAGCAGTTTTTCCCCAGGGGCTGAAGCTTTCTTT
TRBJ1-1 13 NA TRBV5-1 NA CASSADSNTEAFF TGCGCCAGCAGCGCTGACAGCAACACTGAAGCTTTCTTT
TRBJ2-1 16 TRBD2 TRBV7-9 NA CASSLALAGSYNEQFF TGTGCCAGCAGCTTAGCTCTAGCGGGATCCTACAATGAGCAGTTCTTC
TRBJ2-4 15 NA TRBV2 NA CASSSEDTPRNIQYF TGTGCCAGCAGTTCCGAAGACACCCCACGGAACATTCAGTACTTC
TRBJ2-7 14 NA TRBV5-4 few CASSLGLQGYEQYF TGTGCCAGCAGCTTGGGTCTTCAGGGCTACGAGCAGTACTTC
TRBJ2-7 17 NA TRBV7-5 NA CARSLRIEDRENYEQYF TGTGCCAGAAGCTTACGTATAGAGGATAGAGAAAACTACGAGCAGTACTTC
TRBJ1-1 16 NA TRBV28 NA CASLIGEGRGNAEAFF TGTGCCAGCCTGATAGGGGAGGGACGTGGAAATGCTGAAGCTTTCTTT
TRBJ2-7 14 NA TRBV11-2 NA CASSGPGLRYEQYF TGTGCCAGCAGCGGACCAGGGTTGAGGTACGAGCAGTACTTC
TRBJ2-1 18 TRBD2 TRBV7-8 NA CASSLYFRTSGDYNEQFF TGTGCCAGCAGCTTATATTTCCGTACTAGCGGGGATTACAATGAGCAGTTCTTC
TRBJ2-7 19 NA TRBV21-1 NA CASSPRQGSPFSSSYEQYF TGTGCCAGCAGCCCCCGACAGGGGTCTCCCTTCTCTAGCTCCTACGAGCAGTACTTC
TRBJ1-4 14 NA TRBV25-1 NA CASSERGGDEKLFF TGTGCCAGCAGTGAAAGGGGGGGAGACGAAAAACTGTTTTTT
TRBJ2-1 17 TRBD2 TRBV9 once CASSVGVGGRWANEQFF TGTGCCAGCAGCGTAGGGGTCGGCGGGAGATGGGCCAATGAGCAGTTCTTC
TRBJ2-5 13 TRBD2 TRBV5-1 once CASSSGLQETQYF TGCGCCAGCAGCTCGGGACTACAAGAGACCCAGTACTTC
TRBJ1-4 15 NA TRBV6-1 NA CASTKGLPTNEKLFF TGTGCCAGCACCAAGGGACTGCCTACTAATGAAAAACTGTTTTTT
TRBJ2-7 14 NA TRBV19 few CASSIDWGTDEQYF TGTGCCAGTAGTATAGATTGGGGGACTGACGAGCAGTACTTC
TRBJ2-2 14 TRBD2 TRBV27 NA CASSSVGRAGELFF TGTGCCAGCAGTTCGGTCGGGAGGGCCGGGGAGCTGTTTTTT
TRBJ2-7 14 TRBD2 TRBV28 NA CASSQAGALYEQYF TGTGCCAGCAGTCAAGCGGGAGCGCTGTACGAGCAGTACTTC
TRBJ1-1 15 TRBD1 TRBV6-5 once CASSYSPQGGTEAFF TGTGCCAGCAGTTACTCTCCCCAGGGGGGCACTGAAGCTTTCTTT
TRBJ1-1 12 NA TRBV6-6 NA CASSLEPPEAFF TGTGCCAGCAGCTTGGAGCCCCCAGAAGCTTTCTTT
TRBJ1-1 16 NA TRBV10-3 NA CAISDNPQGRNTEAFF TGTGCCATCAGTGATAATCCCCAGGGTCGGAACACTGAAGCTTTCTTT
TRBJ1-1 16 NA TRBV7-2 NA CASSLLPGGYNTEAFF TGTGCCAGCAGCCTCCTCCCGGGGGGGTACAACACTGAAGCTTTCTTT
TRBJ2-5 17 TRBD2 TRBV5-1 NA CASSFASGSGSKETQYF TGCGCCAGCAGCTTTGCTAGCGGGAGCGGTTCCAAAGAGACCCAGTACTTC
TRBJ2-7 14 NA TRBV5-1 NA CASSLSGAAYEQYF TGCGCCAGCAGCTTGTCGGGAGCCGCCTACGAGCAGTACTTC
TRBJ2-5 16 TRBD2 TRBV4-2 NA CASSLTSRPGGETQYF TGTGCCAGCAGCCTGACTAGCCGACCGGGTGGGGAGACCCAGTACTTC
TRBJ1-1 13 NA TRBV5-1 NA CASSLDRDTEAFF TGCGCCAGCAGCTTGGACAGGGACACTGAAGCTTTCTTT
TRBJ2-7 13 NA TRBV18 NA CASSPPSVYEQYF TGTGCCAGCTCACCACCTTCCGTTTACGAGCAGTACTTC
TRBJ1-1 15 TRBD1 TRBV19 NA CASSFYRGGDTEAFF TGTGCCAGTAGCTTCTACAGGGGTGGAGACACTGAAGCTTTCTTT
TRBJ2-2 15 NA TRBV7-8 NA CASSLQTANTGELFF TGTGCCAGCAGCTTACAAACAGCGAACACCGGGGAGCTGTTTTTT
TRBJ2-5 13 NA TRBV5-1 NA CASSFGGQETQYF TGCGCCAGCAGCTTCGGGGGCCAAGAGACCCAGTACTTC
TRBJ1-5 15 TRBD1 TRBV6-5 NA CASSRDRGGNQPQHF TGTGCCAGCAGCAGAGACAGGGGAGGCAATCAGCCCCAGCATTTT
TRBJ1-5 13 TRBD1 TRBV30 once CAWSPRGNQPQHF TGTGCCTGGAGTCCCAGGGGGAATCAGCCCCAGCATTTT